This T cell receptor (beta chain) stems from a study of blood T cell repertoires in COVID-19. Across the whole study: Acute-phase and convalescent COVID-19 samples originated in the United States, Italy and Spain. PBMCs, B-cell-depleted T cells, or T cells provided the cDNA or gDNA that made up the material.

CDR1 is ENHRY and CDR2 is SYGVKD in the germline V gene. The V gene lost 4 bases and the J gene lost 1 base, with 13 bases spanning the gap. This CDR3 region has 15 residues. Assay: immunoSEQ multiplex PCR; the TCRdb copy retains only in-frame clones and omits some. The sample carries some 220,000 clones, approximately 81% recorded once. Sequencing was done on a sample of peripheral blood. The TCR was taken from a woman older than 75 with active or convalescent COVID-19. The V call is TRBV10-3, the J call TRBJ1-1; D gene uncertain. The DNA for the CDR3 is TGTGCCATCAGTGGAGGAACGGAGAAGAACACTGAAGCTTTCTTT. Encoded protein: CAISGGTEKNTEAFF.